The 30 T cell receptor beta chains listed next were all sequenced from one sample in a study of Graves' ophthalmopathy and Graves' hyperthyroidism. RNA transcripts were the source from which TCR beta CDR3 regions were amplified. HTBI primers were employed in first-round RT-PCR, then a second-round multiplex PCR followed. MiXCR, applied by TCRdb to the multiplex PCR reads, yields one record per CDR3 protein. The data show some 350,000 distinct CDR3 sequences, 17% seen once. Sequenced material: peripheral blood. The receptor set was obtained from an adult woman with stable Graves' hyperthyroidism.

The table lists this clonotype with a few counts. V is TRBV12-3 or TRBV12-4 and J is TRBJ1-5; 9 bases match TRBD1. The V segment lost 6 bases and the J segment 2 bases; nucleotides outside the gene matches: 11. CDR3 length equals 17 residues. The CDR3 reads CASRDLTGGFRNQPQHF. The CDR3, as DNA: TGTGCCAGCAGGGACCTCACAGGGGGCTTTCGCAATCAGCCCCAGCATTTT.

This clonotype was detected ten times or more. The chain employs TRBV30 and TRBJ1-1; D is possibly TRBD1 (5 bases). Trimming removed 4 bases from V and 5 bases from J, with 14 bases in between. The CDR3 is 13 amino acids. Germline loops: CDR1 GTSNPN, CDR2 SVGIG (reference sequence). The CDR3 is CAWIGRARTEAFF. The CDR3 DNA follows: TGTGCCTGGATAGGCAGGGCAAGGACTGAAGCTTTCTTT.

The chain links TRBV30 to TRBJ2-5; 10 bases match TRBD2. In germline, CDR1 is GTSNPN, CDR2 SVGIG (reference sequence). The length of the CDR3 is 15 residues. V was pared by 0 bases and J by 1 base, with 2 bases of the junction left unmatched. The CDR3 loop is CAWSVLAGPQETQYF. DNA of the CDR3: TGTGCCTGGAGTGTACTAGCGGGACCCCAAGAGACCCAGTACTTC.

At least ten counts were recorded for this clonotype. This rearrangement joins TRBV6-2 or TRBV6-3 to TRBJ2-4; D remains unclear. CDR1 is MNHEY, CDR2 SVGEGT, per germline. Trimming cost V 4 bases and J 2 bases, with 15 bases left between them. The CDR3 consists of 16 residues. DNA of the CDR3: TGTGCCAGCAGTTTGCGTGGGCAGCAATCCAAAAACATTCAGTACTTC. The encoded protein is CASSLRGQQSKNIQYF.

CDR3 in amino acids: CASSPSGGSSYEQYF. The CDR3 DNA reads TGTGCCAGCAGCCCCTCGGGGGGAAGCTCCTACGAGCAGTACTTC. V and J are TRBV9 and TRBJ2-7, with 7 bases that match TRBD2. Germline lookup yields CDR1 SGDLS and CDR2 YYNGEE. J lost 0 bases, V lost 4 bases, and 7 bases had no gene match. This CDR3 is built from 15 residues.

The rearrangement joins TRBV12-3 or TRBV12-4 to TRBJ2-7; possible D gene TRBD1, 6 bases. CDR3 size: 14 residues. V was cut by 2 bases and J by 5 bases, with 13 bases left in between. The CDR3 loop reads CASSLNREFDEQYF. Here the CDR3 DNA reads TGTGCCAGCAGTTTAAACAGGGAGTTCGACGAGCAGTACTTC.

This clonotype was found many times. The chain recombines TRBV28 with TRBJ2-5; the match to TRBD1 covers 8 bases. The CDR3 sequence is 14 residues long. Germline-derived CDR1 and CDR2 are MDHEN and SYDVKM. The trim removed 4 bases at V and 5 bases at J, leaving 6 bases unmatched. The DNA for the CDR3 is TGTGCCAGCAGTTACAGGGGGAGGTTGGAGACCCAGTACTTC. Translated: CASSYRGRLETQYF. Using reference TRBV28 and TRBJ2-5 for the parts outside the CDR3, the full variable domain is DVKVTQSSRYLVKRTGEKVFLECVQDMDHENMFWYRQDPGLGLRLIYFSYDVKMKEKGDIPEGYSVSREKKERFSLILESASTNQTSMYLCASSYRGRLETQYFGPGTRLLVL.

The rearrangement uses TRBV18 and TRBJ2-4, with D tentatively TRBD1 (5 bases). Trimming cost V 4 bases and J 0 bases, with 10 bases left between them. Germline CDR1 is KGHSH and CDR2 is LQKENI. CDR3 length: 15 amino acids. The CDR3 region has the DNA TGTGCCAGCTCACTAGCAGGGCTAGCCAAAAACATTCAGTACTTC. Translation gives CASSLAGLAKNIQYF.

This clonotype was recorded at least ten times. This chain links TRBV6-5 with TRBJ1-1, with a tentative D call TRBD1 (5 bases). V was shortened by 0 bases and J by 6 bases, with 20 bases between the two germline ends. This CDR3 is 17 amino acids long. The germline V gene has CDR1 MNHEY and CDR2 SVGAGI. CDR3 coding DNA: TGTGCCAGCAGTTACTCGGGCGGGGGTCTTAGAGAGGCTGAAGCTTTCTTT. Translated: CASSYSGGGLREAEAFF.

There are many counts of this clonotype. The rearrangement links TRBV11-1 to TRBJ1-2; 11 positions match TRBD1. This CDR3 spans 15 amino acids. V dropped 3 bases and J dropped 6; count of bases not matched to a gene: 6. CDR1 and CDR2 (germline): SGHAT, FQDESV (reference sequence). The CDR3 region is CASSLEGQGVHGYTF. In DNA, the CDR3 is TGTGCCAGCAGCTTGGAGGGACAGGGGGTTCATGGCTACACCTTC.

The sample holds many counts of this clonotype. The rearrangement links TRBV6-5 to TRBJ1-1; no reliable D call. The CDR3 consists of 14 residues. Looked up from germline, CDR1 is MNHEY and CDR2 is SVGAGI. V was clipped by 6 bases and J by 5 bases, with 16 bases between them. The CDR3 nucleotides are TGTGCCAGCAGACCTGACGGGCGAGTAACTGAAGCTTTCTTT. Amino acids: CASRPDGRVTEAFF.

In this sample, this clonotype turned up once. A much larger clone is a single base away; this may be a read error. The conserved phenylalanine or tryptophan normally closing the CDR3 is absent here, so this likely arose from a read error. CDR3 sequence: CSSTRDSASYEQYY. The CDR3 nucleotides are TGCAGTAGTACTCGGGACTCAGCCTCCTACGAGCAGTACTAC. The chain joins TRBV20-1 to TRBJ2-7, with D possibly being TRBD2 (6 bases). Germline assignment: CDR1 DFQATT and CDR2 SNEGSKA (reference sequence). Trimming removed 8 bases from V and 0 bases from J, with 17 bases in between. The CDR3 spans 14 residues.

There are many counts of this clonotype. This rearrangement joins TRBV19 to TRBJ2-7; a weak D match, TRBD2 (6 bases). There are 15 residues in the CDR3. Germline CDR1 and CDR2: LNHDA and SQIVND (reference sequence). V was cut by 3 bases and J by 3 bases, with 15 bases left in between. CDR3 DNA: TGTGCCAGTAGTATTGTCCATGCGGGGCTCTACGAGCAGTACTTC. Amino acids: CASSIVHAGLYEQYF.

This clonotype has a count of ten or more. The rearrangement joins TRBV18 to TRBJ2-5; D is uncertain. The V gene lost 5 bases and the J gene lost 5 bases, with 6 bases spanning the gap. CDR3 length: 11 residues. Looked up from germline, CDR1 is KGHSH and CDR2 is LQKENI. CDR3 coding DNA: TGTGCCAGCTCAGGTGACGAGACCCAGTACTTC. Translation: CASSGDETQYF.

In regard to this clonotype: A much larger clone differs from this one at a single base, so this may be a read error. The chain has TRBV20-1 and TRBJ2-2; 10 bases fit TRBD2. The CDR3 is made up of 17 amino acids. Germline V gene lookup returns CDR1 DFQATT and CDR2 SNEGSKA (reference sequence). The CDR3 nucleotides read TGCAGTGCTACCCCCTCTAGCGGGAGACGAGTCGCCGGGGAGCTGTGTTTT. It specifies CSATPSSGRRVAGELCF.

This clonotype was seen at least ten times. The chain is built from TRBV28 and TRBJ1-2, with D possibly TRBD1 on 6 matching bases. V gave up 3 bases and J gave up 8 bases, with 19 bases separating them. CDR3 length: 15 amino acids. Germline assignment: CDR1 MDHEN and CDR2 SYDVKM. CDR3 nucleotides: TGTGCCAGCAGTTTGGAAACTAACTGGGACAACGGCTACACCTTC. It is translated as CASSLETNWDNGYTF.

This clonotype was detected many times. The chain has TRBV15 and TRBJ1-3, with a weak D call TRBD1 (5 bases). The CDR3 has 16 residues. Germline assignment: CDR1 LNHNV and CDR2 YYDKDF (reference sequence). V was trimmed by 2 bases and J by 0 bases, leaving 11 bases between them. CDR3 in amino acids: CATSRQGRSSGNTIYF. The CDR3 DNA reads TGTGCCACCAGCAGACAGGGACGGAGCTCTGGAAACACCATATATTTT.

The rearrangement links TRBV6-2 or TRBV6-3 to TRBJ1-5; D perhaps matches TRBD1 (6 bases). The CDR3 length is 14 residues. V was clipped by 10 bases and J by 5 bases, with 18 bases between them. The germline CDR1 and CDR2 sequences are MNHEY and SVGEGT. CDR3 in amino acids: CAISKGQIDQPQHF. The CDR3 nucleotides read TGTGCCATCTCGAAAGGACAGATCGATCAGCCCCAGCATTTT.

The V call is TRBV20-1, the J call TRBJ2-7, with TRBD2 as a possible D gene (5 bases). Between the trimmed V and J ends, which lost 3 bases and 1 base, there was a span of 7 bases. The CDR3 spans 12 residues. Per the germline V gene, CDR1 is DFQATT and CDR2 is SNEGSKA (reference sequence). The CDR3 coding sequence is TGCAGTGCTAGGCGGGTTTCCTACGAGCAGTACTTC. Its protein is CSARRVSYEQYF.

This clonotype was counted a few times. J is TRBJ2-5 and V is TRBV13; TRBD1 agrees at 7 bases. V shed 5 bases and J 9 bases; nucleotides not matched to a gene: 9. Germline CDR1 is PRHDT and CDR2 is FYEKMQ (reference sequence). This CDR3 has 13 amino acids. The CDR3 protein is CASSAGTAEPQYF. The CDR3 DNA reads TGTGCCAGCAGCGCTGGGACAGCCGAACCCCAGTACTTC.

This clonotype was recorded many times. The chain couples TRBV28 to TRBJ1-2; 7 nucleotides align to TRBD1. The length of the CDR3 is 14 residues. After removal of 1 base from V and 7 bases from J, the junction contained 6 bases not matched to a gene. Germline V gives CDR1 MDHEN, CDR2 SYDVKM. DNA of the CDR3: TGTGCCAGCAGTTTATTCGCAGGACAGGCTGGCTACACCTTC. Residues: CASSLFAGQAGYTF.

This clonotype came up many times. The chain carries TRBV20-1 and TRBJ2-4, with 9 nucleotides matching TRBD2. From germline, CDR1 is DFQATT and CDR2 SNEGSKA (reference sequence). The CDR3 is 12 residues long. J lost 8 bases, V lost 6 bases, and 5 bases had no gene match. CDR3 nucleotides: TGCAGTGCAAGGACTAGCGTGGACATTCAGTACTTC. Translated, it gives CSARTSVDIQYF.

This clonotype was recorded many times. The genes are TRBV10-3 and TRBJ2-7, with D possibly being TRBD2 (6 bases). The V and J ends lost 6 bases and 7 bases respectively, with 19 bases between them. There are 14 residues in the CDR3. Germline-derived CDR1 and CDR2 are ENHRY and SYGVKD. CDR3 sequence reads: CAIRKLEGIGEQYF. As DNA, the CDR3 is TGTGCCATCAGAAAGTTGGAGGGAATAGGTGAGCAGTACTTC.

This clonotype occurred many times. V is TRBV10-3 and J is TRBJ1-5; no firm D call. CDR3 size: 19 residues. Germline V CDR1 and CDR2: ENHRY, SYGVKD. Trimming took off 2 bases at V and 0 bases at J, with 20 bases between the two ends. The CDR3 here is CAISERVLISQYSNQPQHF. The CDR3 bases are TGTGCCATCAGTGAGAGAGTTTTGATATCCCAATATAGCAATCAGCCCCAGCATTTT.

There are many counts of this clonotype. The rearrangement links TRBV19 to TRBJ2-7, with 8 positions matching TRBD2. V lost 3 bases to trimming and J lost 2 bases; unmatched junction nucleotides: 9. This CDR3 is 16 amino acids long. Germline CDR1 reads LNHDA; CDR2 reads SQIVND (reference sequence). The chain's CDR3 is CASSIVVAGPPYEQYF. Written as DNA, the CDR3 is TGTGCCAGTAGTATTGTGGTAGCGGGACCCCCCTACGAGCAGTACTTC.

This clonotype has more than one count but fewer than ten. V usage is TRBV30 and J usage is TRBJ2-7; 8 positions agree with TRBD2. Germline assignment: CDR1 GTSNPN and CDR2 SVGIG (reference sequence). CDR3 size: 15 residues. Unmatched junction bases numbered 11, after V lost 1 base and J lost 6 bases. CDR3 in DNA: TGTGCCTGGAGTGGGCCTGTGGCGGGAGGTTCCGAGCAGTACTTC. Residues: CAWSGPVAGGSEQYF.

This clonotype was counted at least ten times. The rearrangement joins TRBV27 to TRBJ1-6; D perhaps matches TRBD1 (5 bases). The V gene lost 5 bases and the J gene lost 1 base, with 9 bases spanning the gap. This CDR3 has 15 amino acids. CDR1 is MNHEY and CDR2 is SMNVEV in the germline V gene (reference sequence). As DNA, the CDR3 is TGTGCCAGCAGTCCGACAGCTTCCTATAATTCACCCCTCCACTTT. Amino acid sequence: CASSPTASYNSPLHF.

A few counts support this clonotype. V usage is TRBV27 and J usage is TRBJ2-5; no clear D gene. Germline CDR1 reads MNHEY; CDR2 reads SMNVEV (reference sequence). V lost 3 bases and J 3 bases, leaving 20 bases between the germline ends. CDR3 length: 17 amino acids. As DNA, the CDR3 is TGTGCCAGCAGTTTGCAGCCGCGGCCGGAATCAAAAGAGACCCAGTACTTC. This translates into CASSLQPRPESKETQYF.

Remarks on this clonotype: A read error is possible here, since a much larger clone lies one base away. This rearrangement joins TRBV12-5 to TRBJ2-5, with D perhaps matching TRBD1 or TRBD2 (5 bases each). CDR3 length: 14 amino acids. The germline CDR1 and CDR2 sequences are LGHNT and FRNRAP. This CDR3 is CASGLGGAAEAQYF. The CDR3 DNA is TGTGCTAGTGGTTTGGGAGGGGCAGCAGAGGCCCAGTACTTC.

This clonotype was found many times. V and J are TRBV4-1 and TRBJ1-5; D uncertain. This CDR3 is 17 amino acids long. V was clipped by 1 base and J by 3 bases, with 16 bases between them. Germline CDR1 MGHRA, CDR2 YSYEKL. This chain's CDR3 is CASSQGAEGLDNQPQHF. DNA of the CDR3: TGCGCCAGCAGCCAAGGTGCGGAGGGTTTAGACAATCAGCCCCAGCATTTT.